These 7 T cell receptor beta chains were sequenced from one sample in a study of graft-versus-host responses after intestinal transplantation. The repertoire was sequenced with immunoSEQ multiplex PCR; TCRdb's copy has only in-frame clones and lacks some. The sample carries fewer than 25,000 clones, roughly four fifths recorded once. Processing released intraepithelial and lamina propria lymphocytes from the graft tissue. The source was ileum tissue, collected 12 days after intestinal transplant. The receptors here all came from a human patient who received an intestinal transplant, so some T cells may come from the graft donor.

A word on this clone: The final CDR3 position lacks the conserved phenylalanine or tryptophan, pointing to a likely read error. It is unclear where the CDR3 begins or ends on the DNA, so no DNA is shown, and the CDR3 is as TCRdb lists it. The J gene is TRBJ1-1, the V gene TRBV23-1; the table's D call, TRBD1, has no DNA check behind it. TRBV23-1 is designated an ORF whose function remains uncertain. The CDR3 extends over 12 residues, inclusive of both ends. The CDR3 spells CASSRRIFFLFT.

The rearrangement links TRBV27 to TRBJ2-2; a weak D match, TRBD2 (5 bases). In germline, CDR1 is MNHEY, CDR2 SMNVEV (reference sequence). V lost 5 bases to trimming and J lost 2 bases, with 21 bases between them. This CDR3 contains 18 residues. CDR3 protein: CASSPLTWRRTNTGELFF. The CDR3 DNA sequence: TGTGCCAGCAGTCCCCTAACCTGGAGGAGAACCAACACCGGGGAGCTGTTTTTT.

This sequence joins TRBV7-2 and TRBJ1-1; tentative D call: TRBD1 (6 bases). This CDR3 spans 13 amino acids. Trimming stripped 4 bases from V and 1 base from J, with 7 bases between. In germline, CDR1 is SGHTA, CDR2 FQGNSA. In DNA form, the CDR3 reads TGTGCCAGCAGCTCGGGACAGAACACTGAAGCTTTCTTT. Amino acids: CASSSGQNTEAFF.

About this clone: Germline and junction disagree at one end, which may indicate a read error. This chain connects TRBV4-1 to TRBJ2-7, with 8 bases identical to TRBD1. Germline loops: CDR1 MGHRA, CDR2 YSYEKL. This CDR3 has 15 amino acids. The CDR3 DNA reads TGTGCCAGCAGCCGTCAGGACAGGGAAAGCAACGAGCAGTACTTC. Protein product: CASSRQDRESNEQYF.

V and J are TRBV6-6 and TRBJ2-1; 10 bases line up with TRBD2. Germline V lookup: CDR1 MNHNY, CDR2 SVGAGI (reference sequence). V shed 4 bases and J 8 bases; nucleotides not matched to a gene: 5. There are 14 residues in the CDR3. The DNA for the CDR3 is TGTGCCAGCAGTTCCACTAGCGGGGAGTATGAGCAGTTCTTC. Its protein product is CASSSTSGEYEQFF.

V is TRBV9 and J is TRBJ2-3, with a possible D match to TRBD2 (5 bases). CDR3 length equals 14 residues. Germline assignment: CDR1 SGDLS and CDR2 YYNGEE. The V end lost 4 bases, the J end lost 4 bases, and 13 bases lay between the germline ends. The CDR3 region has the DNA TGTGCCAGCAGCCCCCCGGCGGGTCCAGATACGCAGTATTTT. Protein product: CASSPPAGPDTQYF.

V gene TRBV21-1 combines with J gene TRBJ2-3; no check of the table's D call, TRBD2, against the DNA was made. TRBV21-1 constitutes a pseudogene. The CDR3 has 16 amino acids. CDR3 protein: CASSKEVRGSTDTQYF. DNA for the CDR3: TGTGCCAGCAGCAAAGAAGTGCGGGGAAGCACAGATACGCAGTATTTT.